Listed here are 21 T cell receptor beta chains from one sample, sequenced in a study of technical replicates of blood from a handful of donors. Sequencing used immunoSEQ multiplex PCR; TCRdb keeps in-frame clones, though not all of them. The repertoire has tens of thousands of clones, 90% to 95% of them found once; the top ten carry around 3.9%. Sequenced sample: PBMCs. These receptors were taken from a human donor in good health. Some clones in this sample may be carry-over from other donors' samples.

The rearrangement joins TRBV7-2 to TRBJ2-5; 7 bases map to TRBD1. The length of the CDR3 is 13 residues. From germline, CDR1 is SGHTA and CDR2 FQGNSA. V lost 5 bases to trimming and J lost 2 bases; unmatched junction nucleotides: 2. The CDR3 here is CASSRDRQETQYF. In DNA, the CDR3 is TGTGCCAGCAGCCGGGACAGACAAGAGACCCAGTACTTC.

The V gene is TRBV19, the J gene TRBJ2-2; D is unresolved. Germline V gene data show CDR1 as LNHDA and CDR2 as SQIVND (reference sequence). V lost 1 base and J lost 1, with 7 bases in between. This CDR3 has 15 amino acids. The CDR3 here is CASSIVGQNTGELFF. CDR3 bases: TGTGCCAGTAGTATAGTTGGCCAGAACACCGGGGAGCTGTTTTTT.

The chain recombines TRBV19 with TRBJ2-5; 8 nucleotides agree with TRBD2. The CDR3 has 14 residues. V lost 9 bases to trimming and J lost 3 bases; unmatched junction nucleotides: 9. Germline assignment: CDR1 LNHDA and CDR2 SQIVND (reference sequence). CDR3: CASREGGQKETQYF. The CDR3 nucleotides are TGTGCCAGCCGGGAGGGGGGCCAAAAAGAGACCCAGTACTTC.

The rearrangement links TRBV4-1 to TRBJ1-2, with D tentatively TRBD1 (6 bases). Germline V lookup: CDR1 MGHRA, CDR2 YSYEKL. The germline V and J ends were trimmed by 0 bases and 0 bases, with 11 bases remaining between them. The CDR3 consists of 16 residues. CDR3 protein: CASSQDPPGANYGYTF. Written as DNA, the CDR3 is TGCGCCAGCAGCCAAGATCCTCCAGGGGCTAACTATGGCTACACCTTC.

The J gene is TRBJ1-6, the V gene TRBV5-1; 9 nucleotides line up with TRBD1. This CDR3 spans 15 amino acids. Germline V lookup: CDR1 SGHRS, CDR2 YFSETQ. J gave up 9 bases and V 4 bases, and 8 bases lay outside the gene matches. The CDR3 is CASSGTGGEGSPLHF. As DNA, the CDR3 is TGCGCCAGCAGCGGAACAGGGGGCGAGGGTTCACCCCTCCACTTT.

The V call is TRBV10-3, the J call TRBJ2-5; 10 nucleotides line up with TRBD1. Trimming took 5 bases from V and 5 from J; bases not matched to a gene: 20. Germline V gene lookup returns CDR1 ENHRY and CDR2 SYGVKD. This CDR3 region has 19 residues. This CDR3 is CAISPSPWGQGKVRETQYF. The CDR3 region has the DNA TGTGCCATCAGTCCAAGCCCGTGGGGACAGGGGAAGGTGAGGGAGACCCAGTACTTC.

This chain uses TRBV7-2 with TRBJ2-2; 9 bases agree with TRBD1. Trimming took 5 bases from V and 8 from J; bases not matched to a gene: 9. From germline, CDR1 is SGHTA and CDR2 FQGNSA. This CDR3 contains 15 residues. CDR3 in amino acids: CASSPKGQGRGELFF. CDR3 DNA sequence: TGTGCCAGCAGCCCCAAGGGACAGGGACGAGGGGAGCTGTTTTTT.

Details on this clone: The sample has other DNA sequences that encode this CDR3 too. V usage is TRBV19 and J usage is TRBJ1-1; the D gene is possibly TRBD1 (6 bases). Germline V CDR1 and CDR2: LNHDA, SQIVND (reference sequence). V lost 5 bases, J lost 2 bases, and 12 bases lay in between. This CDR3 comprises 14 residues. CDR3 residues: CASSLRQVNTEAFF. The CDR3 coding sequence is TGTGCCAGTAGTTTGAGACAGGTAAACACTGAAGCTTTCTTT.

The chain couples TRBV9 to TRBJ2-3, with a tentative D call TRBD2 (5 bases). Deletions cut 0 bases from V and 6 bases from J, with 8 bases between. The germline V gene encodes CDR1 SGDLS and CDR2 YYNGEE. This CDR3 is built from 13 residues. Written as DNA, the CDR3 is TGTGCCAGCAGCGTAGATGAGGGCGATACGCAGTATTTT. Translation gives CASSVDEGDTQYF.

The chain uses TRBV4-1 and TRBJ2-1, with 10 bases identical to TRBD2. The CDR3 consists of 15 residues. V was clipped by 3 bases and J by 3 bases; unmatched bases: 2. Germline V lookup: CDR1 MGHRA, CDR2 YSYEKL. The CDR3 here is CASSHLAGGYNEQFF. The CDR3 region has the DNA TGCGCCAGCAGCCATTTAGCGGGAGGCTACAATGAGCAGTTCTTC.

V gene TRBV2 combines with J gene TRBJ1-2; D is possibly TRBD1 (5 bases). The V end was cut by 5 bases, the J end by 2 bases, with 9 bases between. The germline CDR1 and CDR2 sequences are SNHLY and FYNNEI. The CDR3 is 13 amino acids. CDR3 DNA sequence: TGTGCCAGCAGTTTACAGGAGAACTATGGCTACACCTTC. Translating gives CASSLQENYGYTF.

The chain carries TRBV11-1 and TRBJ2-7; D call uncertain. This CDR3 is 14 amino acids long. Germline CDR1 reads SGHAT; CDR2 reads FQDESV (reference sequence). The V and J ends lost 5 bases and 5 bases respectively, with 16 bases between them. This CDR3 reads CASSDLQVTHEQYF. DNA for the CDR3: TGTGCCAGCAGCGACCTTCAGGTCACGCACGAGCAGTACTTC.

The rearrangement joins TRBV13 to TRBJ2-6, with 9 bases lining up with TRBD2. J gave up 1 base and V 1 base, and 5 bases lay outside the gene matches. The germline gives CDR1 PRHDT, CDR2 FYEKMQ (reference sequence). The CDR3 spans 18 residues. The CDR3 reads CASSLVRLAVSGANVLTF. The CDR3 DNA sequence: TGTGCCAGCAGCTTAGTCAGACTAGCGGTATCTGGGGCCAACGTCCTGACTTTC.

The chain couples TRBV9 to TRBJ2-3; 10 nucleotides agree with TRBD2. In germline, CDR1 is SGDLS, CDR2 YYNGEE. There are 16 residues in the CDR3. V was clipped by 4 bases and J by 5 bases; unmatched bases: 10. The CDR3 loop reads CASSTTAGGQGDTQYF. CDR3 DNA sequence: TGTGCCAGCAGCACAACAGCGGGAGGGCAAGGAGATACGCAGTATTTT.

This chain uses TRBV5-1 with TRBJ1-4; 7 positions match TRBD1. There are 14 residues in the CDR3. With 4 bases clipped from V and 7 bases from J, the junction kept 7 bases outside the gene matches. CDR1 and CDR2 from the germline V gene are SGHRS and YFSETQ. The CDR3 bases are TGCGCCAGCAGCCGTGCAGGGGGATTTGAAAAACTGTTTTTT. Translation: CASSRAGGFEKLFF.

The rearrangement uses TRBV10-3 and TRBJ1-4; the match to TRBD1 covers 7 bases. The CDR3 length is 14 residues. V shed 4 bases and J 3 bases; nucleotides not matched to a gene: 2. CDR1 ENHRY and CDR2 SYGVKD come from the germline V gene. The chain's CDR3 is CAISGTGPNEKLFF. The CDR3 DNA is TGTGCCATCAGTGGGACAGGCCCTAATGAAAAACTGTTTTTT.

The V gene is TRBV7-8, the J gene TRBJ1-1; D is uncertain. Trimming pared 3 bases from V and 1 base from J, leaving 6 bases between. The length of the CDR3 is 13 residues. CDR1 and CDR2 (germline): SGHVS, FQNEAQ. CDR3 sequence: CASSLRENTEAFF. CDR3 bases: TGTGCCAGCAGCTTGCGGGAGAACACTGAAGCTTTCTTT.

The chain carries TRBV7-2 and TRBJ2-7; D is possibly TRBD2 (6 bases). Germline V CDR1 and CDR2: SGHTA, FQGNSA. This CDR3 region has 14 residues. The V and J ends lost 1 base and 3 bases respectively, with 10 bases between them. CDR3: CASSLDGGSYEQYF. CDR3 bases: TGTGCCAGCAGCTTAGACGGGGGAAGCTACGAGCAGTACTTC.

The chain combines TRBV28 with TRBJ1-1, with 7 nucleotides matching TRBD1. The CDR3 covers 15 residues. V lost 3 bases, J lost 1 base, and 5 bases stayed unmatched. The germline gives CDR1 MDHEN, CDR2 SYDVKM. This chain's CDR3 is CASSFLGTENTEAFF. In DNA form, the CDR3 reads TGTGCCAGCAGTTTCCTGGGGACAGAGAACACTGAAGCTTTCTTT.

This chain joins TRBV18 and TRBJ1-1; 7 positions match TRBD1. J gave up 4 bases and V 3 bases, and 14 bases lay outside the gene matches. Germline-derived CDR1 and CDR2 are KGHSH and LQKENI. The CDR3 runs to 17 residues. CDR3 residues: CASSPNPWTGRPTEAFF. The CDR3 region has the DNA TGTGCCAGCTCACCGAACCCCTGGACAGGCCGTCCCACTGAAGCTTTCTTT.

V usage is TRBV6-1 and J usage is TRBJ1-1, with a weak D call TRBD1 (6 bases). V lost 6 bases, J lost 3 bases, and 14 bases lay in between. Per the germline V gene, CDR1 is MNHNS and CDR2 is SASEGT. The CDR3 has 14 residues. The CDR3 DNA is TGTGCCAGCAGGGAATCAGGGGTTTACACTGAAGCTTTCTTT. It encodes CASRESGVYTEAFF.